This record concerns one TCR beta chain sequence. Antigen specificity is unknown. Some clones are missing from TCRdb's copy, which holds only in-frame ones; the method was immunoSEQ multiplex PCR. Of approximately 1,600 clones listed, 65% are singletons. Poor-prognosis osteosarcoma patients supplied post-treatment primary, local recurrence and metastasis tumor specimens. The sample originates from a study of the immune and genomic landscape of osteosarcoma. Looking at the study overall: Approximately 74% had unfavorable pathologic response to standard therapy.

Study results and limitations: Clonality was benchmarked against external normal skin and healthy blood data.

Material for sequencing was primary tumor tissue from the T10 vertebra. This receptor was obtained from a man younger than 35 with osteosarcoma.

CDR3 nucleotide sequence: TGTGCCAGCAGCCCGCTCGGGGGTGGGTACGAGCAGTACTTC. It yields the protein CASSPLGGGYEQYF. The chain links TRBV11-2 to TRBJ2-7; TRBD2 is a possible D gene (6 bases). The CDR3 is 14 residues long. Germline CDR1 and CDR2: SGHAT and FQNNGV. The V gene lost 5 bases and the J gene lost 4 bases, with 15 bases spanning the gap.